The T cell receptor beta chain described here comes from a study of blood T cell repertoires in COVID-19. Study-level background: Recovered status in Cohort 3 required two negative PCRs, clearance, or symptom resolution. COVID-19 samples from acute and convalescent phases originated in the United States, Italy and Spain.

CDR1 is SSHAT and CDR2 is FNYEAQ in the germline V gene (reference sequence). The CDR3 extends over 16 amino acids. Only a few counts were recorded for this clone. The junction and the germline gene differ at one end; a read error may be behind it. Recruits, aged roughly 18 to 95 years, lived in roughly 22 US areas. Grouping used clinical history reported by participants in a survey and questionnaire. Profiled with immunoSEQ multiplex PCR; TCRdb holds only in-frame clones, not every one. This table has a few hundred thousand clones, around 87% appearing once. Input material: PBMCs or T cells enriched from blood (not recorded which). The sequence derives from a man aged 25-45 years in a cohort exposed to, infected with or recovered from COVID-19 (not recorded which). This chain connects TRBV7-7 to TRBJ2-2; D is unresolved. The CDR3, as DNA: TGTGCTAGCAGCTACGCACCCGGAGCGAACACCGGGGAGCTGTTTTTT. Its protein product is CASSYAPGANTGELFF.